This record concerns one T cell receptor beta chain sequence. Its antigen target is currently unknown. Qualities for individual bases were not recorded, and no much larger clone is one base off. This sample was included in a study of blood T cell repertoires in COVID-19 (dated by TCRdb to the early 2020s). Notes on the research overall: Collaborator samples came from the United States, Italy and Spain and covered acute and convalescent phases of COVID-19. The prospective study material was composed of cDNA or gDNA derived from T cells, B-cell-depleted T cells, or PBMCs. The dataset comprised deeply sampled blood TCRbeta repertoires from subjects exposed to, actively infected with, or recovered from COVID-19. The repertoires were released in a freely available public database intended as a resource for research on the immune response to SARS-CoV-2. The samples were drawn from two sources: the first 160 participants of the ongoing ImmuneRACE study, and 1,000 to 1,500 subjects contributed by 6 global collaborators. Sample metadata almost always included a de-identified subject ID, COVID-19 status, age in years and sex. Where available, HLA class I and class II types were obtained from metadata supplied by the sample provider rather than from assay-based typing.

Inclusive of the bounding cysteine and phenylalanine, the CDR3 is 12 residues long. This entry keeps only the CDR3 DNA: 36 bases, framed from base 1. Reading the germline V gene (reference sequence) gives CDR1 SGHNT and CDR2 YYREEE. Trimming takes 0 bases from V and 5 bases from J, and the germline ends sit 5 bases apart. Each collaborating institution followed its own protocols to collect whole blood in K2EDTA tubes. For TCRbeta analysis, collaborators shipped samples as frozen whole blood, isolated PBMCs, or DNA extracted from either of those sample types. Overall study outcomes, separate from this receptor: How much clinical and demographic metadata was included differed by source and by participant, and the metadata was provided uncurated.

TCRbeta CDR3 regions were amplified from genomic DNA by means of the immunoSEQ Assay, a bias-controlled multiplex PCR. Per the original workflow: The number of nucleated cells in each sample was estimated from the amplification of reference gene primers within the assay. To quantify the absolute abundance of each unique TCRbeta CDR3 rearrangement, sequence reads were collapsed and filtered. For each sample, productive Simpson clonality was calculated as the square root of Simpson's diversity index across productive rearrangements. Held by TCRdb, this immuneACCESS table contains in-frame sequences only and omits some clones. Under half of the omission traces to an unresolved V gene where checked; the cause of the rest is unknown. V, J and clone size were drawn from that table, and D and trimming were deduced from the DNA. The sample table records 84,000 or so clones; nearly 85% of these occur just once. The ten largest clones represent 25% to 30% of the sample.

This clonotype was obtained from a woman older than 75 with acute or convalescent COVID-19. This sequence uses TRBV5-4 and TRBJ2-5; the D gene lacks a confident call. Sequencing was carried out using peripheral blood. The CDR3 protein sequence reads: CASSLAAETQYF. The DNA reads TGTGCCAGCAGCTTGGCCGCGGAGACCCAGTACTTC.